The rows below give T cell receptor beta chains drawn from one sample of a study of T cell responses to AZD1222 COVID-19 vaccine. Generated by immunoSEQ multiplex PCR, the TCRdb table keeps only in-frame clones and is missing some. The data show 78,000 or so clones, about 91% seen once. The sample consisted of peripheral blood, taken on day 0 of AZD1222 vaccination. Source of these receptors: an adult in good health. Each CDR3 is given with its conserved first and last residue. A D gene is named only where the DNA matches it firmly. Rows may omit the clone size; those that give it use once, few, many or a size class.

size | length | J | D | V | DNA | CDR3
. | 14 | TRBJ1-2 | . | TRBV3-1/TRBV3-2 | TGTGCCAGCAGCCAAGTGGGCGGGAACTATGGCTACACCTTC | CASSQVGGNYGYTF
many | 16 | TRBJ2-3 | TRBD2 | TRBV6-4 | TGTGCCAGCAGTGACTCGGGGGGGGGAGGCACAGATACGCAGTATTTT | CASSDSGGGGTDTQYF
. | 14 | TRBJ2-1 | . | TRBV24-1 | TGTGCCACCAGTTCAGATCTCTCCGGGGATGAGCAGTTCTTC | CATSSDLSGDEQFF
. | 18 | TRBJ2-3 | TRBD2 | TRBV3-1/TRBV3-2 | TGTGCCAGCAGCCGCACATCTAGCGGGGGGCCCTCGTCCGATACGCAGTATTTT | CASSRTSSGGPSSDTQYF
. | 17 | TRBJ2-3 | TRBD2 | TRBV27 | TGTGCCAGCAGTCCGCAACTGGGACTAGCGGACACAGATACGCAGTATTTT | CASSPQLGLADTDTQYF
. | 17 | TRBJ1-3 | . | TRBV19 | TGTGCCAGTAGCTTCCGGGACACCGCCGTCTCTGGAAACACCATATATTTT | CASSFRDTAVSGNTIYF
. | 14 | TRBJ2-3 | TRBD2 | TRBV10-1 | TGCGCCAGCTCCGGGACTAGGGGCGCAGATACGCAGTATTTT | CASSGTRGADTQYF
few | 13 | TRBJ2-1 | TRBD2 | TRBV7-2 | TGTGCCAGCAGCTCCGGGGGGTTCAATGAGCAGTTCTTC | CASSSGGFNEQFF
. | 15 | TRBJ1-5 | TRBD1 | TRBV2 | TGTGCCAGCAGTGAACGGACAGGGGAGGGTCAGCCCCAGCATTTT | CASSERTGEGQPQHF
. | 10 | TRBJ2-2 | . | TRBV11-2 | TGTGCCAGCAGCCCCGGGGAGCTGTTTTTT | CASSPGELFF
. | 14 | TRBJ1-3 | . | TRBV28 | TGTGCCAGCGTCCAGGCGGGGACTGGAAACACCATATATTTT | CASVQAGTGNTIYF
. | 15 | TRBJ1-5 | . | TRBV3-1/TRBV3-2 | TGTGCCAGCAGCCCAGGGGCTCTCGCGAATCAGCCCCAGCATTTT | CASSPGALANQPQHF
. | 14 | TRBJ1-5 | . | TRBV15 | TGTGCCACCAGCAGAGATCTTGGCAATCAGCCCCAGCATTTT | CATSRDLGNQPQHF
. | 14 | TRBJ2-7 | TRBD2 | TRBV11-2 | TGTGCCAGCAGTTTTAGCGGGACAAACTACGAGCAGTACTTC | CASSFSGTNYEQYF
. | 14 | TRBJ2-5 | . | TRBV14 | TGTGCCAGCAGCCAAGAACCCGGGATAGAGACCCAGTACTTC | CASSQEPGIETQYF
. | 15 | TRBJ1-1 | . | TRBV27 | TGTGCCAGCAGTTTGGTCAGAGGAGGTAGCACTGAAGCTTTCTTT | CASSLVRGGSTEAFF
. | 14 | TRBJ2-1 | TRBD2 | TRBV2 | TGTGCCAGCAGCCGGACTAGCGGAAACAATGAGCAGTTCTTC | CASSRTSGNNEQFF
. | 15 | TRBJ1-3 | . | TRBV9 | TGTGCCAGCAGCGTCGGCCCTAACTCTGGAAACACCATATATTTT | CASSVGPNSGNTIYF
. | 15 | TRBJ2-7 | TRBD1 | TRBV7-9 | TGTGCCAGCAGCTTAGCGCAGGGGGCCTCCTACGAGCAGTACTTC | CASSLAQGASYEQYF
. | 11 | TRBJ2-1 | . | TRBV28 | TGTGCCAGCAACCAGGGCTATGAGCAGTTCTTC | CASNQGYEQFF
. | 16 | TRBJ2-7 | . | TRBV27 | TGTGCCAGCAGTTTAAAGCATCAGGGGGGAGCCTACGAGCAGTACTTC | CASSLKHQGGAYEQYF
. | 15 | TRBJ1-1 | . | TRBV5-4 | TGTGCCAGCAGCTTGAGGTCAGGGGTGAGCACTGAAGCTTTCTTT | CASSLRSGVSTEAFF
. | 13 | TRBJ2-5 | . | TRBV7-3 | TGTGCCAGCAGCTTGTGGGGCGCGGAGACCCAGTACTTC | CASSLWGAETQYF